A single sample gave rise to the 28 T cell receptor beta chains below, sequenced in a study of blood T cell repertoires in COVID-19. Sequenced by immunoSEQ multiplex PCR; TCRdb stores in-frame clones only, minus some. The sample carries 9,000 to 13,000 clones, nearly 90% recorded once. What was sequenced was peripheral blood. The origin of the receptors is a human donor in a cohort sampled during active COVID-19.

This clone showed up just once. CDR3 sequence reads: CASSPGGLTYEQYF. CDR3 nucleotides: TGTGCCAGCAGCCCAGGGGGCTTGACCTACGAGCAGTACTTC. This sequence joins TRBV11-2 and TRBJ2-7; 8 bases are a match to TRBD1. Germline V gene lookup returns CDR1 SGHAT and CDR2 FQNNGV. The CDR3 runs to 14 residues. The junction had 5 bases not matched to a gene; V was cut back by 5 bases and J by 2 bases.

The CDR3 nucleotides read TGTGCCATCAGTGACCACGGTCGGGGGGGAGAGACAGATACGCAGTATTTT. Its translation: CAISDHGRGGETDTQYF. The V and J genes are TRBV10-3 and TRBJ2-3; 8 nucleotides match TRBD2. The V and J ends lost 3 bases and 3 bases, in that order; junction bases with no gene match: 11. The CDR3 is 17 amino acids. Looked up from germline, CDR1 is ENHRY and CDR2 is SYGVKD.

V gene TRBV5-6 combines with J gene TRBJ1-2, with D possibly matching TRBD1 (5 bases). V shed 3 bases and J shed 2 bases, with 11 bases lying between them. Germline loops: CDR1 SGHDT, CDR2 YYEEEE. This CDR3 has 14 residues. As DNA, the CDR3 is TGTGCCAGCAGCTCGGGGGTCCCGAACTATGGCTACACCTTC. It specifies CASSSGVPNYGYTF.

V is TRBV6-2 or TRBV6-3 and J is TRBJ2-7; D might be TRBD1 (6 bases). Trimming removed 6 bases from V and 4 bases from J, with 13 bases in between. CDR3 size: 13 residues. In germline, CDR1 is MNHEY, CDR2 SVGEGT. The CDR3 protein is CASSRGGVYEQYF. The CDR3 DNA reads TGTGCCAGCAGCAGAGGGGGAGTATACGAGCAGTACTTC.

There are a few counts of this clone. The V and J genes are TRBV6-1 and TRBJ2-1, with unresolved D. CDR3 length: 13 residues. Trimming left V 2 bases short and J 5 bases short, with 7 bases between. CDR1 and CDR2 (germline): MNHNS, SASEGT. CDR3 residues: CASSEPPHNEQFF. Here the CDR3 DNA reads TGTGCCAGCAGTGAACCCCCTCACAATGAGCAGTTCTTC.

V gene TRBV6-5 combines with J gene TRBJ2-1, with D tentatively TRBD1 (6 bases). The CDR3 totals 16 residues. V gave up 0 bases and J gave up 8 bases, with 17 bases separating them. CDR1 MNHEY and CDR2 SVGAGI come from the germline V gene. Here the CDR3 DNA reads TGTGCCAGCAGTTACTCGCGACAGGCCCTCGGGTATGAGCAGTTCTTC. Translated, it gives CASSYSRQALGYEQFF.

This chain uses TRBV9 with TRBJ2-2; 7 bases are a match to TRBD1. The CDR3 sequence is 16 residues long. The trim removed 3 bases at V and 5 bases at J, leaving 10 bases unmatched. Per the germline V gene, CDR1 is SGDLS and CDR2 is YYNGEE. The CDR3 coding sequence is TGTGCCAGCAGCGCGGGACCGGGACAGACAACCGGGGAGCTGTTTTTT. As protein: CASSAGPGQTTGELFF.

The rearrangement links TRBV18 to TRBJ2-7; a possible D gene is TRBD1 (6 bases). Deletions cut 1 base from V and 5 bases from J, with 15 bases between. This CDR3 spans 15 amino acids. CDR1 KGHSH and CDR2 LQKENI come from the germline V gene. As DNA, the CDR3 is TGTGCCAGCTCACCACGACAGGAGACCCTCCACGAGCAGTACTTC. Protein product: CASSPRQETLHEQYF.

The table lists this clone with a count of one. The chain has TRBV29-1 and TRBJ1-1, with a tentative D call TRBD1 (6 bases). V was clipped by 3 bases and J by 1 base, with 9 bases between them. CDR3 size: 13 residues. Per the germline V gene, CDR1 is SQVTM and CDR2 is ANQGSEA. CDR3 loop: CSVDRGQNTEAFF. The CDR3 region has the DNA TGCAGCGTTGATCGGGGACAGAACACTGAAGCTTTCTTT.

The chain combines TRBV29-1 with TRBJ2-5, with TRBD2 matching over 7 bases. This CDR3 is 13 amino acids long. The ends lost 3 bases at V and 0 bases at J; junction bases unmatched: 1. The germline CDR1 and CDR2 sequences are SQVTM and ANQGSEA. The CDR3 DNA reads TGCAGCGTTGACCGGGGGGACCAAGAGACCCAGTACTTC. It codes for CSVDRGDQETQYF.

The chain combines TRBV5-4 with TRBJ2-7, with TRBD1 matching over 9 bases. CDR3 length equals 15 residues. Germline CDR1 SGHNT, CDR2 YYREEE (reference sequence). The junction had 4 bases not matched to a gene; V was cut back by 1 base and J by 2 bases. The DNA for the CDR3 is TGTGCCAGCAGCTTGAGACAGGGGGTAACCTACGAGCAGTACTTC. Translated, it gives CASSLRQGVTYEQYF.

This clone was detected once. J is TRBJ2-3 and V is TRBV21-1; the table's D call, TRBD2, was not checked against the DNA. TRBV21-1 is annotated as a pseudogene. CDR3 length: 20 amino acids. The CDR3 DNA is TGTGCCAGCAGCAAAGTCTCGGGGGGGAAGCGTACGCCTAGCACAGATACGCAGTATTTT. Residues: CASSKVSGGKRTPSTDTQYF.

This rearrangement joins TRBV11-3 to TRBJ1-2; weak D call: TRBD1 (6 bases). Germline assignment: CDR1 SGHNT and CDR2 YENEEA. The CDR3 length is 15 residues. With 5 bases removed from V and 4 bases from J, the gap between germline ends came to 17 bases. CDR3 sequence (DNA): TGTGCCAGCAGCCCCCGAGGGGGGGTCCCCTATGGCTACACCTTC. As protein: CASSPRGGVPYGYTF.

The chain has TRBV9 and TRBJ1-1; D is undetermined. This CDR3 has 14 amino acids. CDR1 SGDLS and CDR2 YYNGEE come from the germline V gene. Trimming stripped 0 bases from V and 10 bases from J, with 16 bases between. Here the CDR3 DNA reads TGTGCCAGCAGCGTAGTCGAGGCAGCCCCGGGAGCTTTCTTT. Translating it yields CASSVVEAAPGAFF. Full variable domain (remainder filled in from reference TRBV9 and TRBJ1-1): DSGVTQTPKHLITATGQRVTLRCSPRSGDLSVYWYQQSLDQGLQFLIQYYNGEERAKGNILERFSAQQFPDLHSELNLSSLELGDSALYFCASSVVEAAPGAFFGQGTRLTVV.

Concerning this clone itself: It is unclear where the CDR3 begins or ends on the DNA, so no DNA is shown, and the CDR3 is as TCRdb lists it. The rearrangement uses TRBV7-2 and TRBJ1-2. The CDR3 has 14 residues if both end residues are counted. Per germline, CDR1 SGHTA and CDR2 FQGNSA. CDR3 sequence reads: CASSFGSGGLGYTF.

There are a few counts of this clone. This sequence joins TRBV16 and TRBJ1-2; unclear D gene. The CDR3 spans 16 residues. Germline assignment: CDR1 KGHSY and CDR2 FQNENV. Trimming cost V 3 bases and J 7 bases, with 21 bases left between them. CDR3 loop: CASSHSLGPPEAGYTF. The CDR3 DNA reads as TGTGCCAGCAGCCACTCCCTTGGTCCCCCGGAGGCTGGCTACACCTTC.

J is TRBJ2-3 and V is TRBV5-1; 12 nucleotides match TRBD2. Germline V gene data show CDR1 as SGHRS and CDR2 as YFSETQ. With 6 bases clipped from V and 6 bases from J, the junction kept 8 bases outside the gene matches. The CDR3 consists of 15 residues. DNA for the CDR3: TGCGCCAGCACCCCTAGCGGGGGGGCAGGGGATACGCAGTATTTT. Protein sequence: CASTPSGGAGDTQYF.

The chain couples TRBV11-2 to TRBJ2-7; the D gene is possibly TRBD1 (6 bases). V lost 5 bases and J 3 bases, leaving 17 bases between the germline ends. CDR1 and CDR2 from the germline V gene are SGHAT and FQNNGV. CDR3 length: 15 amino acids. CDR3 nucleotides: TGTGCCAGCAGCGTTACAGGGTACATGAACTACGAGCAGTACTTC. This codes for CASSVTGYMNYEQYF.

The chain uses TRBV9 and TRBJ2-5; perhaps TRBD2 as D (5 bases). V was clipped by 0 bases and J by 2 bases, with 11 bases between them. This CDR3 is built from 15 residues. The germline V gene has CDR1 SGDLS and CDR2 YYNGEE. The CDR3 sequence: CASSVGTSAQETQYF. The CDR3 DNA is TGTGCCAGCAGCGTAGGGACTTCCGCGCAAGAGACCCAGTACTTC.

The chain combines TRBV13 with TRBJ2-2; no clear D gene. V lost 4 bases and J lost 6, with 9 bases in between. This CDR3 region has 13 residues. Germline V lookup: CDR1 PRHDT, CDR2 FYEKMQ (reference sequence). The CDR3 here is CASSSRVPGELFF. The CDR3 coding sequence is TGTGCCAGCAGCTCCCGGGTCCCCGGGGAGCTGTTTTTT.

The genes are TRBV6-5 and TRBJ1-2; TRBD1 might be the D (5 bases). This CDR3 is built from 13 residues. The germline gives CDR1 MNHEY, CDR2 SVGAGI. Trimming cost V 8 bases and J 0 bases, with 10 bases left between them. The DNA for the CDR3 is TGTGCCAGCGAAAGGGACTCTAACTATGGCTACACCTTC. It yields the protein CASERDSNYGYTF.

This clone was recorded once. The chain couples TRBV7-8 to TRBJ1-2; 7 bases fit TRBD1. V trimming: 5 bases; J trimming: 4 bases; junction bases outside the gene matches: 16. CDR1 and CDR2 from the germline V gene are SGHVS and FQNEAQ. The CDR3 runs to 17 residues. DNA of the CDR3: TGTGCCAGCAGCCTTGGCCCTTCAGGGGGGATTGGCTATGGCTACACCTTC. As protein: CASSLGPSGGIGYGYTF. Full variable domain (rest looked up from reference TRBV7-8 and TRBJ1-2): GAGVSQSPRYKVAKRGQDVALRCDPISGHVSLFWYQQALGQGPEFLTYFQNEAQLDKSGLPSDRFFAERPEGSVSTLKIQRTQQEDSAVYLCASSLGPSGGIGYGYTFGSGTRLTVV.

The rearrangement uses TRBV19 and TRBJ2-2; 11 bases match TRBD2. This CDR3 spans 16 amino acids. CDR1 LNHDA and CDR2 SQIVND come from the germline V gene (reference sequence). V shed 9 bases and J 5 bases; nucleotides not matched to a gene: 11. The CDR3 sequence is CASTLAGGTFTGELFF. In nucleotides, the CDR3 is TGTGCCAGCACCTTAGCGGGGGGGACTTTTACCGGGGAGCTGTTTTTT.

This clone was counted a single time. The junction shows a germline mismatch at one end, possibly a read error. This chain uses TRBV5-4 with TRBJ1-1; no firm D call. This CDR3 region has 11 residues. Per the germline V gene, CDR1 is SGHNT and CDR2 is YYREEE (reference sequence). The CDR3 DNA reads TGTGCCAGCAGCTTGAACTCTGAAGCTTTCTTT. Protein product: CASSLNSEAFF.

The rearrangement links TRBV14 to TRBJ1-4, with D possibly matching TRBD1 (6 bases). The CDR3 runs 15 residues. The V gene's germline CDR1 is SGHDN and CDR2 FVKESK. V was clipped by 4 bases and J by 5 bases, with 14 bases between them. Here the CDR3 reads CASSPIGGPNEKLFF. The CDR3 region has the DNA TGTGCCAGCAGCCCAATTGGGGGCCCAAATGAAAAACTGTTTTTT.

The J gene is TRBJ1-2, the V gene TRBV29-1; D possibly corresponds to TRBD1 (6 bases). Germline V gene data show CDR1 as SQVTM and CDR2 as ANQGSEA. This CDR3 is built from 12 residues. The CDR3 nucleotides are TGCACCGTCCTGGGGGCGCGAGTTGGCTACACCTTC. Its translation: CTVLGARVGYTF. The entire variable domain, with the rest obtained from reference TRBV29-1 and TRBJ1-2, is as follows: SAVISQKPSRDICQRGTSLTIQCQVDSQVTMMFWYRQQPGQSLTLIATANQGSEATYESGFVIDKFPISRPNLTFSTLTVSNMSPEDSSIYLCTVLGARVGYTFGSGTRLTVV.

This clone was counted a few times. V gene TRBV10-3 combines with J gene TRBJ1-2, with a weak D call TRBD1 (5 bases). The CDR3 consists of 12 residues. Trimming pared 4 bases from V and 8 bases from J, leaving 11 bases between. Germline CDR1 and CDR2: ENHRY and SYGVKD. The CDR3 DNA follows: TGTGCCATCAGTGCTGGGGCTAGGGGCTACACCTTC. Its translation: CAISAGARGYTF.

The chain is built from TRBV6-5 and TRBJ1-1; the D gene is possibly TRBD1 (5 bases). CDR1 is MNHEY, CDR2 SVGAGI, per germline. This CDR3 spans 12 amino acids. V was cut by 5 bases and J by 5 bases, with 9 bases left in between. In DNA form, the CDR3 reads TGTGCCAGCAGTAAAAGGGGAACTGAAGCTTTCTTT. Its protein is CASSKRGTEAFF.